This T cell receptor beta chain was sequenced in a study of shared clonotypes between healthy human individuals. The CDR3 is made up of 15 amino acids. Trimming at V came to 3 bases and at J to 8 bases, leaving 11 bases not matched to a gene. The germline V gene has CDR1 SGDLS and CDR2 YYNGEE. Some clones are missing from TCRdb's copy, which holds only in-frame ones; the method was immunoSEQ multiplex PCR. The sample shows 300,000 to 400,000 clones, roughly 70% of them seen only once. Sequenced sample: memory CD4+ T cells sorted from blood. Subset given: CD45RA-negative fraction. The receptor comes from a man between 25 and 39 years old in good health. The V call is TRBV9, the J call TRBJ2-1, with 7 bases lining up with TRBD2. In nucleotides, the CDR3 is TGTGCCAGCAGCGCAAGGGACTACCCATTGGATGAGCAGTTCTTC. Protein product: CASSARDYPLDEQFF.